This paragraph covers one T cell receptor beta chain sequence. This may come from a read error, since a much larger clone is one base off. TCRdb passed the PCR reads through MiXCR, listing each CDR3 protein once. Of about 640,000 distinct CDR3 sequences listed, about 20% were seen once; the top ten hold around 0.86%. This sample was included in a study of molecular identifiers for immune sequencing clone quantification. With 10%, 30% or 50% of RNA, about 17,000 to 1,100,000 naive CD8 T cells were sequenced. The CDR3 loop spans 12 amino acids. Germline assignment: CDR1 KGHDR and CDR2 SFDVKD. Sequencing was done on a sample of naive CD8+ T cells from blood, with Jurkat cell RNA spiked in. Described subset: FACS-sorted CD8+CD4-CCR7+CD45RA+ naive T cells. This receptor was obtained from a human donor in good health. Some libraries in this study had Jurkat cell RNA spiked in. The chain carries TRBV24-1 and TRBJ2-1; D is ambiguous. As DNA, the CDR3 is TGTGTCACCAGTTGGTACGGAAATGAGCAGTTCTTC. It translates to CVTSWYGNEQFF.